The 6 T cell receptor beta chains presented below share a single source sample, sequenced in a study of type 1 regulatory T cells (dated by TCRdb to the early 2020s). The listed sequencing device is Illumina MiSeq. The public reads were run again by TCRdb, first through fastp at Q25 and then through MiXCR, and only productive beta chains were kept. Rows are combined by CDR3 protein, so each entry shows the most common genes and DNA. In this sample the table shows roughly 68,000 distinct CDR3 sequences, about 62% of which occur a single time. 6.5% to 8.5% of the sample is held by the ten biggest clonotypes. No antigens are known for them. The sequenced sample consisted of cultured T cells, either the whole culture or a sorted T cell fraction (not recorded which). The sample's cell subset or site, from its label and the paper: Tr1-enriched cell product generated in vitro against host alloantigens. These receptors came from a human donor in good health.

This sequence joins TRBV7-3 and TRBJ2-1; no firm D call. Germline CDR1 and CDR2: SGHTA and FQGTGA. CDR3 length: 13 residues. Trimming stripped 1 base from V and 8 bases from J, with 9 bases between. CDR3 residues: CASSLSLADEQFF. The CDR3 DNA sequence: TGTGCCAGCAGCTTAAGTTTGGCCGATGAGCAGTTCTTC.

There are a few counts of this clonotype. J is TRBJ2-3 and V is TRBV7-2, with 7 bases lining up with TRBD2. The CDR3 spans 15 residues. V was clipped by 5 bases and J by 6 bases; unmatched bases: 11. Germline V lookup: CDR1 SGHTA, CDR2 FQGNSA. CDR3 DNA sequence: TGTGCCAGCAGCCCTGATCTAGCGGTCGGGGATACGCAGTATTTT. This codes for CASSPDLAVGDTQYF.

The V gene is TRBV4-3, the J gene TRBJ1-2, with D perhaps TRBD1 (5 bases). The V end was cut by 4 bases, the J end by 0 bases, with 12 bases between. CDR1 and CDR2 (germline): LGHNA, YSLEER. This CDR3 contains 15 residues. CDR3 residues: CASSRNRSPNYGYTF. CDR3 DNA: TGCGCCAGCAGCCGAAACAGGTCTCCTAACTATGGCTACACCTTC.

In nucleotides, the CDR3 is TGTGCCATCAGTGGCCGGGACTACAATGAGCAGTTCTTC. Translated: CAISGRDYNEQFF. V usage is TRBV10-3 and J usage is TRBJ2-1; D might be TRBD2 (5 bases). Germline-derived CDR1 and CDR2 are ENHRY and SYGVKD. The V and J ends lost 4 bases and 3 bases respectively, with 7 bases between them. The CDR3 sequence is 13 residues long.

There are a few counts of this clonotype. The J gene is TRBJ2-1, the V gene TRBV29-1; TRBD2 aligns across 8 bases. CDR1 and CDR2 (germline): SQVTM, ANQGSEA. The CDR3 runs to 14 residues. V lost 4 bases and J lost 9; bases outside the gene matches: 11. Here the CDR3 DNA reads TGCAGCGTTGTGGGAGTCGGGAGGGCGTCTGAGCAGTTCTTC. Amino acids: CSVVGVGRASEQFF.

The chain recombines TRBV5-1 with TRBJ2-2; 8 bases fit TRBD2. This CDR3 has 17 residues. The germline V gene encodes CDR1 SGHRS and CDR2 YFSETQ. V lost 0 bases and J lost 7; bases outside the gene matches: 11. CDR3 bases: TGCGCCAGCAGCTTGGGCACACTAGCGGAAGGCGGCGGGGAGCTGTTTTTT. Amino acid sequence: CASSLGTLAEGGGELFF.